This TCR beta chain appears in the sequencing data of a study of blood T cells in healthy people across ages. A word on this clonotype: Its antigen is currently unknown.

Through a sample-barcoded 5' primer and a J-beta primer mix, a second PCR was run for 7 to 11 cycles. TCRdb reprocessed the 5' RACE reads with MiXCR, giving one entry per CDR3 protein. Of 540,000 or so distinct CDR3 sequences detected, 24% appear once; the ten largest clones hold just over 8.5%. Extracted total RNA amounted to at least 6 micrograms for each sample. Study observations and caveats: Strong correlation existed between TCR beta diversity and naive T cell percentage.

CDR3 size: 13 residues. The V gene lost 5 bases and the J gene lost 5 bases, with 12 bases spanning the gap. CDR1 is MDHEN, CDR2 SYDVKM, per germline. The same data also went into a second study, on T cells of mothers and their children. Per that study: The study recruited three healthy Caucasian mothers and their six children as donors. Using around 1.5 ug per 15 ul, all extracted RNA underwent cDNA synthesis.

The sequence was obtained from a boy between 5 and 17 years old in good health. The material sequenced was blood. The chain has TRBV28 and TRBJ1-2; the D is unclear. DNA for the CDR3: TGTGCCAGCAGTCTGCTCGTCGATTATGGCTACACCTTC. Its translation is CASSLLVDYGYTF.